Listed here are 2 T cell receptor beta chains from one sample, sequenced in a study of cytomegalovirus exposure and HLA in healthy donors. Both 60 Vbeta primers and 13 Jbeta primers went into the PCR. Clones were read by immunoSEQ multiplex PCR, and TCRdb kept only the in-frame ones, dropping some. The sample holds under 200,000 clones; 75% are singletons and the top ten take about 7.7%. The specimen was PBMCs. The receptors originated from a woman aged 40-49 years in good health and CMV-seropositive.

This clone was observed a few times. J is TRBJ2-7 and V is TRBV11-2; no reliable D call. The CDR3 loop spans 14 amino acids. V lost 1 base and J lost 3, with 10 bases in between. Germline CDR1 and CDR2: SGHAT and FQNNGV. CDR3 loop: CASSLGVSLYEQYF. CDR3 DNA: TGTGCCAGCAGCTTAGGAGTTTCCCTCTACGAGCAGTACTTC.

To note about this clone: Its ends do not fully match the called genes, so a read error is possible. The chain uses TRBV7-9 and TRBJ2-7; 7 nucleotides match TRBD2. The CDR3 length is 16 residues. Germline loops: CDR1 SEHNR, CDR2 FQNEAQ (reference sequence). The CDR3 DNA sequence: TGTTCCAGCAGCCTTGGTACGGCGGGAGTCCCCTACGAGCAGTACTTC. It translates to CSSSLGTAGVPYEQYF.